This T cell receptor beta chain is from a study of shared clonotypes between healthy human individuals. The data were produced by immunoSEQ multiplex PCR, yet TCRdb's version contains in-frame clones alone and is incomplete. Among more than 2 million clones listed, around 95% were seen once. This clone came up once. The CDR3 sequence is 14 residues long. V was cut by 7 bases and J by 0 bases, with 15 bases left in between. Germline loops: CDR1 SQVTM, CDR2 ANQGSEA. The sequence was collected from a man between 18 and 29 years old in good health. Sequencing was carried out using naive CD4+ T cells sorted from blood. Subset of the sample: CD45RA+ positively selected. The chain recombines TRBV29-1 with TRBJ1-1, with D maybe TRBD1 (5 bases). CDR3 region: CSADPPTVNTEAFF. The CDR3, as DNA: TGCAGCGCCGATCCGCCGACAGTGAACACTGAAGCTTTCTTT.